This T cell receptor (beta chain) was identified in a study of CD8 T cells in Susac syndrome. Looking at the study overall: Within the sequenced group of Susac syndrome patients, roughly 6 showed active disease and about eight were in remission.

The authors reverse transcribed about 0.5 to 1 ug RNA with random hexamers. Amplification of the TCR beta CDR3 was carried out by immunoSEQ multiplex PCR, which spanned a total of 54 Vbeta and 13 Jbeta segments. One entry per CDR3 protein, called by TCRdb with MiXCR from the immunoSEQ multiplex PCR reads. The data show under 200,000 distinct CDR3 sequences, under 95% seen once. CDR3 length equals 13 residues. V dropped 3 bases and J dropped 5 bases, with 11 bases sitting between them. In germline, CDR1 is SQVTM, CDR2 ANQGSEA. The chain joins TRBV29-1 to TRBJ1-3; tentative D call: TRBD1 (5 bases). Input material: CD4+ T cells from PBMCs. The receptor was isolated from a human donor with Susac syndrome. The CDR3 protein is CSVDTGARNTIYF. Here the CDR3 DNA reads TGCAGCGTTGATACCGGGGCTAGAAACACCATATATTTT.